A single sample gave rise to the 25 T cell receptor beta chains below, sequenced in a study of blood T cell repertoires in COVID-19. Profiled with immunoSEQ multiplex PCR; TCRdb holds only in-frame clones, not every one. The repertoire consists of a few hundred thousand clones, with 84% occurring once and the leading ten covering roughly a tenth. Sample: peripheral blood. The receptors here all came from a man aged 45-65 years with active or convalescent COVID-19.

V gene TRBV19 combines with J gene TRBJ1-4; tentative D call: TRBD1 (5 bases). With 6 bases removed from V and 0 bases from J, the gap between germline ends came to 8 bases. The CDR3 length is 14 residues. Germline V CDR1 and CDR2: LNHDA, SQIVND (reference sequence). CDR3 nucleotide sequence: TGTGCCAGTAGCCCGACAGCAACTAATGAAAAACTGTTTTTT. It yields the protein CASSPTATNEKLFF. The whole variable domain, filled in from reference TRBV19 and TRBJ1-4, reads DGGITQSPKYLFRKEGQNVTLSCEQNLNHDAMYWYRQDPGQGLRLIYYSQIVNDFQKGDIAEGYSVSREKKESFPLTVTSAQKNPTAFYLCASSPTATNEKLFFGSGTQLSVL.

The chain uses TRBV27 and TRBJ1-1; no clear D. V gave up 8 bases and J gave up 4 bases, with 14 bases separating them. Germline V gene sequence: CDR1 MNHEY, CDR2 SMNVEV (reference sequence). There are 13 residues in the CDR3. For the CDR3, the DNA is TGTGCCAGCGGTAGAGGGCCGGGCACTGAAGCTTTCTTT. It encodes CASGRGPGTEAFF.

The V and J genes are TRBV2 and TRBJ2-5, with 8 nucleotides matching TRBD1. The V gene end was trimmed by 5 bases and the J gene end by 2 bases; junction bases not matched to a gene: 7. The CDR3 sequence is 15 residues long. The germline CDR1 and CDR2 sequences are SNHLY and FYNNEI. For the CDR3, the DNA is TGTGCCAGCAGTATTCTCGGACAGGGTCAAGAGACCCAGTACTTC. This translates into CASSILGQGQETQYF.

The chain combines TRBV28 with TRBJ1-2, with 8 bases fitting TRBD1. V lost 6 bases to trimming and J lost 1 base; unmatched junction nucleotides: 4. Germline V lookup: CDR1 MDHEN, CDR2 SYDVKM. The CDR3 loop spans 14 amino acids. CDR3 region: CASSRTGLNYGYTF. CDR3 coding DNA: TGTGCCAGCAGCCGGACAGGGCTTAACTATGGCTACACCTTC.

The chain's CDR3 is CASSLSTGPYGYTF. The DNA for the CDR3 is TGTGCCAGCAGTTTATCGACAGGGCCCTATGGCTACACCTTC. V and J are TRBV28 and TRBJ1-2; TRBD1 matches at 7 bases. Germline CDR1 and CDR2: MDHEN and SYDVKM. The CDR3 consists of 14 residues. The ends lost 1 base at V and 4 bases at J; junction bases unmatched: 3.

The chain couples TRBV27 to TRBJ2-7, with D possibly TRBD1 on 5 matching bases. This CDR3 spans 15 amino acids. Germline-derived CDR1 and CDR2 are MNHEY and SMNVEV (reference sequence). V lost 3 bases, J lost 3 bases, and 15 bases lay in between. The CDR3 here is CASSFGPAGFYEQYV. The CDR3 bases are TGTGCCAGCAGTTTCGGGCCTGCAGGGTTCTACGAGCAGTACGTC.

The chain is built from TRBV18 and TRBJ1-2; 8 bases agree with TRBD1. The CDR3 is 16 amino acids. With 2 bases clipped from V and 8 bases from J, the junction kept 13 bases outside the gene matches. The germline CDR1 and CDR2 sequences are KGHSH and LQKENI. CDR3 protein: CASSPTGWGTGGGYTF. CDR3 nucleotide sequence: TGTGCCAGCTCACCAACGGGATGGGGGACAGGAGGCGGCTACACCTTC.

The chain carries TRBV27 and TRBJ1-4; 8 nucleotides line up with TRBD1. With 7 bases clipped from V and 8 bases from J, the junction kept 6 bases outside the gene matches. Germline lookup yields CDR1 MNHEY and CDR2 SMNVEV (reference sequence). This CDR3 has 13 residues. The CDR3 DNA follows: TGTGCCAGCACAGGGGGCAGAACGGAAAAACTGTTTTTT. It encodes CASTGGRTEKLFF.

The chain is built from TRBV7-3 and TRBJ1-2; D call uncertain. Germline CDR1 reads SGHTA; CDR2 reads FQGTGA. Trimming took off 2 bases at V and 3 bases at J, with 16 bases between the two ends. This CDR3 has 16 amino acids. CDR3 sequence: CASSLSARGSDYGYTF. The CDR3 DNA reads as TGTGCCAGCAGCTTATCAGCCCGAGGTTCGGACTATGGCTACACCTTC.

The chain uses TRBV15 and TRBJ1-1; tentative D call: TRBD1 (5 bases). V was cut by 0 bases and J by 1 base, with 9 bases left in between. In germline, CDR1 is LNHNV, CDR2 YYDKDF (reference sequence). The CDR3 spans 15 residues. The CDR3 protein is CATSRDREGNTEAFF. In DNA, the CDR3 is TGTGCCACCAGCAGAGACAGGGAGGGGAACACTGAAGCTTTCTTT.

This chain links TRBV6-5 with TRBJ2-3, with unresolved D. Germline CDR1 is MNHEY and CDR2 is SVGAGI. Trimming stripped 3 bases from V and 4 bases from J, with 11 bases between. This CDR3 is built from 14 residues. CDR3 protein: CASSYRSSSDTQYF. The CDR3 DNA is TGTGCCAGCAGTTATCGCAGTTCATCAGATACGCAGTATTTT.

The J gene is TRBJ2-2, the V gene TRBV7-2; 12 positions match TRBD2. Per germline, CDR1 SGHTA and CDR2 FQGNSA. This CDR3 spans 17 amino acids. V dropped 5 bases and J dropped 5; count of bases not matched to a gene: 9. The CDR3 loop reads CASSTLTSGRGTGELFF. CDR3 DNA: TGTGCCAGCAGCACATTGACTAGCGGGAGAGGAACCGGGGAGCTGTTTTTT.

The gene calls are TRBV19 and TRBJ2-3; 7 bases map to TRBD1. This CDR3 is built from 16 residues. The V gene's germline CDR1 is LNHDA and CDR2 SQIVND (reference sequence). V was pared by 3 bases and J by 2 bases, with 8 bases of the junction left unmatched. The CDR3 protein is CASSIRPGQLTDTQYF. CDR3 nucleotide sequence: TGTGCCAGTAGTATCAGACCGGGACAGCTCACAGATACGCAGTATTTT.

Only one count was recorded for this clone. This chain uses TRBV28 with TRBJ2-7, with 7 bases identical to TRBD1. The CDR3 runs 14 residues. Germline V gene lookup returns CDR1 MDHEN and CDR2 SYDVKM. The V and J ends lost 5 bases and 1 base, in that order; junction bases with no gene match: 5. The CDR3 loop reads CASSLSGQSYEQYV. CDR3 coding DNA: TGTGCCAGCAGTCTCTCGGGACAGTCCTACGAGCAGTACGTC.

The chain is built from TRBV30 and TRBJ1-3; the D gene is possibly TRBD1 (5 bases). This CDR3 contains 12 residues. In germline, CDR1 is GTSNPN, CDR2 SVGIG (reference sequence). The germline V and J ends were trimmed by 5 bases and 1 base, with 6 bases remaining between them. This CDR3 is CAWDSSGNTIYF. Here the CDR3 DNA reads TGTGCCTGGGACAGTTCTGGAAACACCATATATTTT.

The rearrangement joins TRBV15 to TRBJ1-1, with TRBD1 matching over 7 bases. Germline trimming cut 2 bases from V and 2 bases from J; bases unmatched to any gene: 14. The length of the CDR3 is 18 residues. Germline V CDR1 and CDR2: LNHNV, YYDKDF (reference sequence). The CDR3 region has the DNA TGTGCCACCAGCAGAAAGTACTCACCGGGACAGACAAACACTGAAGCTTTCTTT. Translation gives CATSRKYSPGQTNTEAFF. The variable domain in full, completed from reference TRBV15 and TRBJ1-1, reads DAMVIQNPRYQVTQFGKPVTLSCSQTLNHNVMYWYQQKSSQAPKLLFHYYDKDFNNEADTPDNFQSRRPNTSFCFLDIRSPGLGDTAMYLCATSRKYSPGQTNTEAFFGQGTRLTVV.

Written as DNA, the CDR3 is TGCAGCGTTGGTACGGGGTTAGGGGGCTACACCTTC. The encoded protein is CSVGTGLGGYTF. The chain has TRBV29-1 and TRBJ1-2; D remains ambiguous. Germline V CDR1 and CDR2: SQVTM, ANQGSEA. CDR3 length equals 12 residues. Trimming pared 4 bases from V and 8 bases from J, leaving 14 bases between.

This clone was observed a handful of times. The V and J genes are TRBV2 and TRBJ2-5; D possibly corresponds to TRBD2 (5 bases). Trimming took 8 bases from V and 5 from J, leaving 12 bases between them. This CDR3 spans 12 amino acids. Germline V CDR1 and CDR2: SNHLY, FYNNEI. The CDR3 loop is CASAVGVETQYF. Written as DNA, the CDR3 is TGTGCCAGCGCGGTCGGGGTGGAGACCCAGTACTTC.

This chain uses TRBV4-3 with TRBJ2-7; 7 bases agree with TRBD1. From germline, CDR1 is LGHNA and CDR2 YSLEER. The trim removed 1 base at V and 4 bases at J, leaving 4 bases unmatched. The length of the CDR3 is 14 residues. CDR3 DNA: TGCGCCAGCAGCCAAGTCCGGGACAGATACGAGCAGTACTTC. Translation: CASSQVRDRYEQYF.

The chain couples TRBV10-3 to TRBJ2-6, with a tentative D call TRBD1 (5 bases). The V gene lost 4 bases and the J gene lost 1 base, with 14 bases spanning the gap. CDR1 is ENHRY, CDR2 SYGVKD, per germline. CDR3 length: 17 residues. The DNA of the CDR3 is TGTGCCATCAGTGGGCTCCACGACAGATCTGGGGCCAACGTCCTGACTTTC. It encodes CAISGLHDRSGANVLTF.

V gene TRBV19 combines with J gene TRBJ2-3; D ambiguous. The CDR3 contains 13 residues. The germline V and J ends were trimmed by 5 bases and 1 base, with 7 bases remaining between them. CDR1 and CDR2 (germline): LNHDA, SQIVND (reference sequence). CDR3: CASSSHRTDTQYF. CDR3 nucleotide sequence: TGTGCCAGTAGTTCCCATCGCACAGATACGCAGTATTTT.

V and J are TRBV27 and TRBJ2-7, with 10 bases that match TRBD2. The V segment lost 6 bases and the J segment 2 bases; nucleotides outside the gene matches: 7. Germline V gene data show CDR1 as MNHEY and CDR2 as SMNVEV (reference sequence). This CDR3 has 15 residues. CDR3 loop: CASRPRTSGAYEQYF. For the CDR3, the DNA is TGTGCCAGCAGGCCTCGGACTAGCGGAGCCTACGAGCAGTACTTC.

CDR3 protein: CASSPRLAGEHTQYF. In DNA form, the CDR3 reads TGTGCCAGCAGCCCACGTCTAGCGGGAGAGCATACGCAGTATTTT. The rearrangement links TRBV7-2 to TRBJ2-3; 10 bases fit TRBD2. From germline, CDR1 is SGHTA and CDR2 FQGNSA. The V and J ends lost 5 bases and 7 bases, in that order; junction bases with no gene match: 9. This CDR3 spans 15 amino acids.

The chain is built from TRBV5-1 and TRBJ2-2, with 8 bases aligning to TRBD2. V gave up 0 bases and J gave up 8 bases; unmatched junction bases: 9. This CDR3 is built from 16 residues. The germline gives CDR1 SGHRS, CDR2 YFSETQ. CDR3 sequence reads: CASSLVAGRAAGELFF. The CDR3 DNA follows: TGCGCCAGCAGCTTGGTAGCGGGACGGGCGGCGGGGGAGCTGTTTTTT.

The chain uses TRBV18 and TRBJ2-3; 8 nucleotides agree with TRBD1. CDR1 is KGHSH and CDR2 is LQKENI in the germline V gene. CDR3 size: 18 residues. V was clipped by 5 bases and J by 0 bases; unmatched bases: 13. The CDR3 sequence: CASSSTAQQGGSTDTQYF. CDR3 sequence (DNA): TGTGCCAGCTCAAGTACCGCCCAACAGGGGGGAAGCACAGATACGCAGTATTTT.